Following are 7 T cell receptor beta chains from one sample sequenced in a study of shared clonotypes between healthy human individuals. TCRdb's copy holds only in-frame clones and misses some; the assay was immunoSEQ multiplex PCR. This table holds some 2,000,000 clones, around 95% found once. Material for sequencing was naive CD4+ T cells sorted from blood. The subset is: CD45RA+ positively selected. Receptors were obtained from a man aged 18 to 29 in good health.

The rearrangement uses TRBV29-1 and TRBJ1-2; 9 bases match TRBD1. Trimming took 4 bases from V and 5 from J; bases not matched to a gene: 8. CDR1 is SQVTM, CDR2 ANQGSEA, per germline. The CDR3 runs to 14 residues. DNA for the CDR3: TGCAGCGTTGGGGGACAGGGACCTTCTTATGGCTACACCTTC. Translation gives CSVGGQGPSYGYTF.

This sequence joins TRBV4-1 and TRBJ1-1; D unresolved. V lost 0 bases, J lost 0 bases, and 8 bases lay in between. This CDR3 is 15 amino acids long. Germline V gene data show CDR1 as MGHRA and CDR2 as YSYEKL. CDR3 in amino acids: CASSQDEAVNTEAFF. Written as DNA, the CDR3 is TGCGCCAGCAGCCAAGATGAGGCAGTGAACACTGAAGCTTTCTTT.

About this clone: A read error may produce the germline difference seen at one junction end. CDR3 region: CASSLGGTLGQETQYF. The CDR3 DNA reads as TGTGCTAGCAGCTTAGGCGGGACACTAGGGCAAGAGACCCAGTACTTC. The gene calls are TRBV7-7 and TRBJ2-5; D assignment may be TRBD1 or TRBD2 (6 bases each). There are 16 residues in the CDR3. The V gene's germline CDR1 is SSHAT and CDR2 FNYEAQ (reference sequence). Full variable domain (outside the CDR3, taken from reference TRBV7-7 and TRBJ2-5): GAGVSQSPRYKVTKRGQDVTLRCDPISSHATLYWYQQALGQGPEFLTYFNYEAQPDKSGLPSDRFSAERPEGSISTLTIQRTEQRDSAMYRCASSLGGTLGQETQYFGPGTRLLVL.

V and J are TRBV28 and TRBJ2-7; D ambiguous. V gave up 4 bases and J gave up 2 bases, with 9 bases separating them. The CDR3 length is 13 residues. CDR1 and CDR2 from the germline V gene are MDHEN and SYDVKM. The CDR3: CASSYAKTYEQYF. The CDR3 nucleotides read TGTGCCAGCAGTTACGCGAAAACCTACGAGCAGTACTTC.

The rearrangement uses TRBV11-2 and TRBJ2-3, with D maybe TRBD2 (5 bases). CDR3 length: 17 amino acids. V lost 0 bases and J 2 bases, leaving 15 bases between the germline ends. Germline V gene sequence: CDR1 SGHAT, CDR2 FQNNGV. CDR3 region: CASSLDQAGGNTDTQYF. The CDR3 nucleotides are TGTGCCAGCAGCTTAGATCAGGCGGGTGGGAACACAGATACGCAGTATTTT.

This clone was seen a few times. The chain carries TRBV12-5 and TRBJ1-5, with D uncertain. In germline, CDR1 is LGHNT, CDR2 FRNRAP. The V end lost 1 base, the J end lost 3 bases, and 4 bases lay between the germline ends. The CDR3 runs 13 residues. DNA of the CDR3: TGTGCTAGTGGTTTGGAGCCCAATCAGCCCCAGCATTTT. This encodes CASGLEPNQPQHF. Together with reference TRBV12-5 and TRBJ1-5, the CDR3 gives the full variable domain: DARVTQTPRHKVTEMGQEVTMRCQPILGHNTVFWYRQTMMQGLELLAYFRNRAPLDDSGMPKDRFSAEMPDATLATLKIQPSEPRDSAVYFCASGLEPNQPQHFGDGTRLSIL.

CDR3 in amino acids: CASSYNRQLNYGYTF. CDR3 nucleotides: TGTGCCAGCAGTTACAACAGACAGCTTAACTATGGCTACACCTTC. The chain has TRBV6-5 and TRBJ1-2; D is perhaps TRBD1 (5 bases). Germline lookup yields CDR1 MNHEY and CDR2 SVGAGI. The V and J ends lost 2 bases and 1 base respectively, with 11 bases between them. This CDR3 region has 15 residues.